This section outlines one T cell receptor beta chain sequence together with its context. The record originates from a study of blood T cell repertoires in COVID-19. Source study methods: By means of reference gene primer amplification, nucleated cell counts were estimated. Produced via immunoSEQ multiplex PCR; TCRdb's table is partial and in-frame only. D and trimming come from the DNA, and the V and J calls and clone size come from that table. Of around 250,000 clones in the sample, 91% are singletons; the top ten hold approximately 1.2%. Germline V gene lookup returns CDR1 LGHDT and CDR2 YNNKEL (reference sequence). The germline V and J ends were trimmed by 2 bases and 2 bases, with 20 bases remaining between them. The CDR3 covers 18 residues.

The sample comprised PBMCs or T cells enriched from blood (not recorded which). This sequence joins TRBV3-1 (or the pseudogene TRBV3-2) and TRBJ2-3, with D tentatively TRBD2 (5 bases). The receptor was derived from a human donor in a cohort exposed to, infected with or recovered from COVID-19 (not recorded which). The donor label of this sample is uncertain. The CDR3 sequence: CASSQKARVAPSTDTQYF. CDR3 bases: TGTGCCAGCAGCCAAAAGGCGCGGGTGGCTCCCTCCACAGATACGCAGTATTTT.